Below, 15 T cell receptor beta chains from the same sample are listed, as sequenced in a study of sequential checkpoint blockade in melanoma. The treatment: randomized to nivolumab then ipilimumab (arm A) or the reverse (arm B). Sequencing was performed with immunoSEQ multiplex PCR; in TCRdb, only in-frame clones are kept and a portion is missing. The data show about 22,000 clones, about two thirds seen once. The sample in question was CD8+ T cells sorted from blood (inferred from file names), obtained from a patient given nivolumab and ipilimumab in sequence. Source of these receptors: a human donor with melanoma.

A word on this clone: Compared with germline, one end of the junction differs, possibly owing to a read error. The CDR3 DNA sequence: TGTGCCAGAAGTTTGAGGGGGGGGAGGGGACCAAACACCGGGGAGCTGTTTTTT. This gives the protein CARSLRGGRGPNTGELFF. The genes are TRBV27 and TRBJ2-2; perhaps TRBD2 as D (7 bases). The CDR3 has 18 residues. Germline lookup yields CDR1 MNHEY and CDR2 SMNVEV (reference sequence).

This clone was picked up many times. This chain joins TRBV5-4 and TRBJ1-2, with D unresolved. CDR1 SGHNT and CDR2 YYREEE come from the germline V gene (reference sequence). V shed 4 bases and J shed 8 bases, with 15 bases lying between them. This CDR3 is 13 amino acids long. As DNA, the CDR3 is TGTGCCAGCAGCCCCACAGTATCCTCGGGCTACACCTTC. This encodes CASSPTVSSGYTF.

Only one count was recorded for this clone. This chain links TRBV6-5 with TRBJ2-3; D possibly corresponds to TRBD2 (5 bases). V lost 0 bases, J lost 2 bases, and 9 bases lay in between. Germline V gene data show CDR1 as MNHEY and CDR2 as SVGAGI. CDR3 length: 15 residues. CDR3 nucleotides: TGTGCCAGCAGTTACTCGACGGGGTCCACAGATACGCAGTATTTT. As protein: CASSYSTGSTDTQYF.

The chain couples TRBV6-1 to TRBJ1-4, with TRBD1 matching over 7 bases. The CDR3 totals 14 residues. The junction had 7 bases not matched to a gene; V was cut back by 4 bases and J by 8 bases. In germline, CDR1 is MNHNS, CDR2 SASEGT. CDR3 residues: CASSGQGLSEKLFF. The CDR3 DNA sequence: TGTGCCAGCAGTGGACAGGGTTTAAGCGAAAAACTGTTTTTT.

The chain carries TRBV4-1 and TRBJ1-1, with 7 nucleotides matching TRBD1. The germline V gene encodes CDR1 MGHRA and CDR2 YSYEKL. The V gene end was trimmed by 1 base and the J gene end by 5 bases; junction bases not matched to a gene: 4. The CDR3 is made up of 14 amino acids. The CDR3 DNA reads TGCGCCAGCAGCCAAGCACAGGGGTGGACTGAAGCTTTCTTT. It specifies CASSQAQGWTEAFF.

This clone occurred once. The rearrangement joins TRBV27 to TRBJ2-2; D is uncertain. Germline V gene data show CDR1 as MNHEY and CDR2 as SMNVEV (reference sequence). This CDR3 is built from 15 residues. Deletions cut 0 bases from V and 7 bases from J, with 12 bases between. DNA of the CDR3: TGTGCCAGCAGTTTATCAAACAGAGATGTCGGGGAGCTGTTTTTT. Amino acids: CASSLSNRDVGELFF.

The V and J genes are TRBV21-1 and TRBJ2-3; the table assigns TRBD2, which was not confirmed against the DNA. TRBV21-1 is a known pseudogene. The CDR3 is made up of 18 amino acids. In DNA, the CDR3 is TGTGCCAGCAGCAAAGGGGGGAGGCAGGGAGAAGGTACAGATACGCAGTATTTT. It codes for CASSKGGRQGEGTDTQYF.

This rearrangement joins TRBV9 to TRBJ1-2, with TRBD1 identical over 7 bases. V gave up 2 bases and J gave up 5 bases; unmatched junction bases: 3. Germline assignment: CDR1 SGDLS and CDR2 YYNGEE. The CDR3 length is 13 residues. The CDR3 DNA reads TGTGCCAGCAGCGTCGCAGGGGGGTATGGCTACACCTTC. This codes for CASSVAGGYGYTF.

The genes are TRBV4-2 and TRBJ2-1; 7 nucleotides line up with TRBD2. The CDR3 contains 16 residues. Germline CDR1 LGHNA, CDR2 YNFKEQ. V gave up 0 bases and J gave up 0 bases; unmatched junction bases: 2. The CDR3 loop is CASSQDRTSSYNEQFF. CDR3 sequence (DNA): TGTGCCAGCAGCCAAGACCGGACTAGCTCCTACAATGAGCAGTTCTTC.

This chain joins TRBV19 and TRBJ2-5, with a tentative D call TRBD1 (5 bases). Germline V CDR1 and CDR2: LNHDA, SQIVND (reference sequence). The V end was cut by 4 bases, the J end by 2 bases, with 20 bases between. This CDR3 is built from 17 residues. CDR3 sequence (DNA): TGTGCCAGTAGTAACCGGCCATTATGGAAGGGGCAAGAGACCCAGTACTTC. Residues: CASSNRPLWKGQETQYF.

The chain joins TRBV28 to TRBJ1-6, with D tentatively TRBD1 (6 bases). This CDR3 comprises 14 residues. With 7 bases removed from V and 10 bases from J, the gap between germline ends came to 17 bases. CDR1 and CDR2 from the germline V gene are MDHEN and SYDVKM. The CDR3 protein is CASIPQDRPSPLHF. CDR3 DNA: TGTGCCAGCATCCCTCAAGACAGGCCGTCACCCCTCCACTTT.

V and J are TRBV27 and TRBJ2-7; 9 positions agree with TRBD1. Per the germline V gene, CDR1 is MNHEY and CDR2 is SMNVEV (reference sequence). V was clipped by 7 bases and J by 2 bases; unmatched bases: 6. This CDR3 spans 14 amino acids. CDR3 nucleotides: TGTGCCAGCATAACGGACAGGGGTGCCTACGAGCAGTACTTC. Translated, it gives CASITDRGAYEQYF.

The rearrangement links TRBV11-2 to TRBJ2-7; 7 positions match TRBD2. Germline V CDR1 and CDR2: SGHAT, FQNNGV. This CDR3 has 12 amino acids. V dropped 1 base and J dropped 6; count of bases not matched to a gene: 0. CDR3 in DNA: TGTGCCAGCAGCTTAGCGGGGGGCGAGCAGTACTTC. Its translation: CASSLAGGEQYF.

CDR3 sequence (DNA): TGTGCCAGCAGCCCACAGGGGTACCAAGAGACCCAGTACTTC. Amino acids: CASSPQGYQETQYF. This chain uses TRBV7-9 with TRBJ2-5; 7 bases match TRBD1. The V and J ends lost 5 bases and 0 bases, in that order; junction bases with no gene match: 3. Germline V gene sequence: CDR1 SEHNR, CDR2 FQNEAQ (reference sequence). The CDR3 has 14 residues. Full variable domain (rest looked up from reference TRBV7-9 and TRBJ2-5): DTGVSQNPRHKITKRGQNVTFRCDPISEHNRLYWYRQTLGQGPEFLTYFQNEAQLEKSRLLSDRFSAERPKGSFSTLEIQRTEQGDSAMYLCASSPQGYQETQYFGPGTRLLVL.

The J gene is TRBJ2-1, the V gene TRBV4-2, with no clear D. The germline CDR1 and CDR2 sequences are LGHNA and YNFKEQ. The CDR3 consists of 13 residues. V lost 0 bases, J lost 5 bases, and 5 bases lay in between. CDR3 sequence reads: CASSQDRDNEQFF. In DNA, the CDR3 is TGTGCCAGCAGCCAAGATCGGGACAATGAGCAGTTCTTC.